This T cell receptor (beta chain) was captured by sequencing in a study of beta chain features in type 1 diabetes. Broader study findings: People with Type 1 diabetes carried modestly yet significantly shorter TCRB CDR3s in all four CD4+ subsets.

Every isolated RNA sample was fully reverse transcribed, so sequencing captured expressed TCRB transcripts. Data came from immunoSEQ multiplex PCR; TCRdb stores just in-frame clones and leaves some out. The table lists 400,000 to 550,000 clones, around 10% of them singletons. The trim removed 11 bases at V and 3 bases at J, leaving 3 bases unmatched. CDR3 size: 11 residues. Concerning this clone itself: The antigen is undetermined.

The sequencing input was naive CD4+ T cells from blood. The clonotype was recovered from a woman in her late teens or twenties in good health. V gene TRBV23-1 combines with J gene TRBJ1-1; 7 bases line up with TRBD1. TRBV23-1 is flagged as an ORF with uncertain function. For the CDR3, the DNA is TGCGCCGCCAGGGGGGACACTGAAGCTTTCTTT. Translated: CAARGDTEAFF.